In this sample, the clone carrying this T cell receptor beta chain turned up once. Its specificity is unknown. These data come from a study of early stage breast cancer tumors. About the research overall: Average read coverage per sample was around 10-fold. Findings and limits, study-wide: In about 90% of the 16 patients, blood comparison separated tumor from normal breast.

In germline, CDR1 is SGHRS, CDR2 YFSETQ. V was clipped by 0 bases and J by 4 bases; unmatched bases: 3. CDR3 length equals 15 residues. This table comes from immunoSEQ multiplex PCR, and its TCRdb copy is limited to in-frame clones, with some not included. The repertoire holds about 50,000 clones, over 60% seen once, with about 3.7% in the top ten. The chain joins TRBV5-1 to TRBJ1-4; 7 nucleotides line up with TRBD1. The source is a young adult with breast cancer. Sequencing was performed on blood. DNA of the CDR3: TGCGCCAGCAGCTTGGAAACAGGGGTTAATGAAAAACTGTTTTTT. This translates into CASSLETGVNEKLFF.